This TCR beta chain was captured by sequencing in a study of OX40 agonist ivuxolimab in advanced cancers. Sequencing was performed with immunoSEQ multiplex PCR; in TCRdb, only in-frame clones are kept and a portion is missing. The data contain 30,000 to 40,000 clones, about 80% of them seen just once; the ten biggest clones take up more than 20%. The trim removed 5 bases at V and 1 base at J, leaving 7 bases unmatched. The CDR3 runs to 15 residues. From germline, CDR1 is LNHDA and CDR2 SQIVND (reference sequence). This clone has more than one count but fewer than ten. Here the sequenced sample was CD4+ or CD8+ T cells sorted from blood, taken in a trial of the OX40 agonist ivuxolimab. The V call is TRBV19, the J call TRBJ2-7; 8 bases map to TRBD1. The TCR originated in an adult with an advanced solid tumor such as melanoma, head and neck, liver or kidney cancer. The CDR3 nucleotides are TGTGCCAGTAGTGCAGGGGGCTTGGGGTCCTACGAGCAGTACTTC. Translating it yields CASSAGGLGSYEQYF.